The present T cell receptor (beta chain) was sequenced within a study of control samples from healthy donors and cancer patients. Germline V CDR1 and CDR2: SQVTM, ANQGSEA. The CDR3 has 13 amino acids. V trimming: 5 bases; J trimming: 6 bases; junction bases outside the gene matches: 6. Some clones are missing from TCRdb's copy, which holds only in-frame ones; the method was immunoSEQ multiplex PCR. The sample has 110,000 to 150,000 clones, about 89% seen once. This sequence was found in a man aged 25 to 40 in good health. The sequenced sample was blood. The chain links TRBV29-1 to TRBJ2-7, with 11 positions matching TRBD2. This CDR3 is CSVHSGRASEQYF. Here the CDR3 DNA reads TGCAGCGTTCATAGCGGGAGGGCGTCCGAGCAGTACTTC.